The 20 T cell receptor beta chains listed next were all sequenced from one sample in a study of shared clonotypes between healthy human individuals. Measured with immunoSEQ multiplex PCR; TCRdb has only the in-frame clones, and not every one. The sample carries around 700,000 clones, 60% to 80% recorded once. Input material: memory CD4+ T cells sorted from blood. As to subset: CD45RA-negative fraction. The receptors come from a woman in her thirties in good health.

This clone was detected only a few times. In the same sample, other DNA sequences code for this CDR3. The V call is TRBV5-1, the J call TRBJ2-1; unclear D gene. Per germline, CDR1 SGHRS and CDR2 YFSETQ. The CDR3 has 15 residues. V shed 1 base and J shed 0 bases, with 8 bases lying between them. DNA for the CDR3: TGCGCCAGCAGCTTGTCATCCGGCTCCTACAATGAGCAGTTCTTC. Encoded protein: CASSLSSGSYNEQFF. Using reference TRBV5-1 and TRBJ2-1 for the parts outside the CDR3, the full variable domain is KAGVTQTPRYLIKTRGQQVTLSCSPISGHRSVSWYQQTPGQGLQFLFEYFSETQRNKGNFPGRFSGRQFSNSRSEMNVSTLELGDSALYLCASSLSSGSYNEQFFGPGTRLTVL.

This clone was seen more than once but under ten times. The CDR3 loop reads CASSYPRAHNQPQHF. The CDR3 bases are TGTGCCAGCAGTTATCCCAGGGCCCACAATCAGCCCCAGCATTTT. The chain employs TRBV6-5 and TRBJ1-5; D perhaps matches TRBD1 (5 bases). The CDR3 has 15 residues. V lost 3 bases, J lost 3 bases, and 12 bases lay in between. Germline V lookup: CDR1 MNHEY, CDR2 SVGAGI.

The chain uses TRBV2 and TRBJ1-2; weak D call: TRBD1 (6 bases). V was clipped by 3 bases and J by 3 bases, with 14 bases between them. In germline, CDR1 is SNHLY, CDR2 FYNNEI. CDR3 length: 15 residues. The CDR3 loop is CASSEFGGQDYGYTF. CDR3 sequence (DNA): TGTGCCAGCAGTGAGTTTGGGGGGCAAGACTATGGCTACACCTTC.

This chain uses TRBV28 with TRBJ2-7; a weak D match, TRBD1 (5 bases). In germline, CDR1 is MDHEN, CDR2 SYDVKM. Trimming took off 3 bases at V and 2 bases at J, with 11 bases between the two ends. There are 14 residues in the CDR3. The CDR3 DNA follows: TGTGCCAGCAGTTTGACAGACCCGACCTACGAGCAGTACTTC. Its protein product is CASSLTDPTYEQYF.

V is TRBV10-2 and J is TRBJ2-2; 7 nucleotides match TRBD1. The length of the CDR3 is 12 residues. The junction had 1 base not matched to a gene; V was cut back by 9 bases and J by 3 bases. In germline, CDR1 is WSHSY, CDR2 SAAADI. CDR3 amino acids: CASDRDTGELFF. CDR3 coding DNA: TGCGCCAGTGACAGGGACACCGGGGAGCTGTTTTTT.

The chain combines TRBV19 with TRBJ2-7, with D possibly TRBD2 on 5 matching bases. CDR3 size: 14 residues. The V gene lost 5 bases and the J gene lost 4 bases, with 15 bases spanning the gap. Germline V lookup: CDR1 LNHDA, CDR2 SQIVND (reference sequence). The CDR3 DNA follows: TGTGCCAGTAGTCCTCCGCTAGCCGAATACGAGCAGTACTTC. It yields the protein CASSPPLAEYEQYF.

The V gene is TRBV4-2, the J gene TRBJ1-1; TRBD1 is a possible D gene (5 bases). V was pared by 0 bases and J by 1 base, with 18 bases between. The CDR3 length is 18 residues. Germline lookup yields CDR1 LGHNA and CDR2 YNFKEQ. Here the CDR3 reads CASSQDRLQGKTNTEAFF. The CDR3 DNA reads TGTGCCAGCAGCCAAGATCGCCTGCAGGGAAAAACGAACACTGAAGCTTTCTTT.

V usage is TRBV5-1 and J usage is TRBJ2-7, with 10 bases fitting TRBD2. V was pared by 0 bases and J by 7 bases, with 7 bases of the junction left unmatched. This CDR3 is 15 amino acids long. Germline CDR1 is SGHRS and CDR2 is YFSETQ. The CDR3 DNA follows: TGCGCCAGCAGCTTGGGTTCTAGCGGGAGCCGGGAGCAGTACTTC. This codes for CASSLGSSGSREQYF.

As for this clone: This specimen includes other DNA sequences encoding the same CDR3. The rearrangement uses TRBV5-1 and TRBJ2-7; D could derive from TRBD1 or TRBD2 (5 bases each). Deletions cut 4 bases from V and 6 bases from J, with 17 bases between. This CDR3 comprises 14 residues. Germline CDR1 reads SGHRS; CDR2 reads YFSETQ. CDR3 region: CASSPGTGSLEQYF. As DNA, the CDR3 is TGCGCCAGCAGCCCCGGGACCGGTAGTCTCGAGCAGTACTTC.

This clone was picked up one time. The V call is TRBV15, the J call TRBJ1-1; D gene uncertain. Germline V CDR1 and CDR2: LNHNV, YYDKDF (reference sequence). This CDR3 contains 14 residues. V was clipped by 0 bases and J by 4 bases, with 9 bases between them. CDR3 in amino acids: CATSRDKVSTEAFF. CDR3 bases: TGTGCCACCAGCAGAGACAAGGTCAGCACTGAAGCTTTCTTT.

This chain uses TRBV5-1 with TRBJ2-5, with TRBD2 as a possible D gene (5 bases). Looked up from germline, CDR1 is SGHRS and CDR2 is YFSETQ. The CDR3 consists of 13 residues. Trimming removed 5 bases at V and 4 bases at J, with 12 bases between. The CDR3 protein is CASSMVGRETQYF. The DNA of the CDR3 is TGCGCCAGCAGTATGGTGGGGAGAGAGACCCAGTACTTC.

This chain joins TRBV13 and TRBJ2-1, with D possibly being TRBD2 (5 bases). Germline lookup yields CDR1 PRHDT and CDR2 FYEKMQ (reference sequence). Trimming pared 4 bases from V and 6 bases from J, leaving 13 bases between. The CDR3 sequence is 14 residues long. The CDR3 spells CASSSSGGSNEQFF. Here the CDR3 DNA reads TGTGCCAGCAGCTCCTCCGGAGGTAGCAATGAGCAGTTCTTC.

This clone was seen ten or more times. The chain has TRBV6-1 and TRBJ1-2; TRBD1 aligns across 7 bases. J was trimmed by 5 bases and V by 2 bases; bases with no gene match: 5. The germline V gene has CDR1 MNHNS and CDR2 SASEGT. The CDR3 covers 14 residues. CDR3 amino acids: CASSETRDRYGYTF. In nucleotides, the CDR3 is TGTGCCAGCAGTGAAACCCGGGACAGATATGGCTACACCTTC.

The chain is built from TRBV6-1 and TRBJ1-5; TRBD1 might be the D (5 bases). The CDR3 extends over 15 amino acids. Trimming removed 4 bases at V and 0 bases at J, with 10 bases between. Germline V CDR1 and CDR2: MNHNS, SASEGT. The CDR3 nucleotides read TGTGCCAGCAGTGGCGGGGGGATTAGCAATCAGCCCCAGCATTTT. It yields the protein CASSGGGISNQPQHF.

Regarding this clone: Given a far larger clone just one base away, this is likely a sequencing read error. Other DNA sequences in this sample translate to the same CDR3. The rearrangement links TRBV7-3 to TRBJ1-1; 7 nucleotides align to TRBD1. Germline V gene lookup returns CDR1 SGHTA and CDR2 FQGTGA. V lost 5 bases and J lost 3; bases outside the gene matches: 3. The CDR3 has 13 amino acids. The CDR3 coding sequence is TGTGCCAGCAGCACTCAGGGGGACACTGAAGCTTTCTTT. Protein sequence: CASSTQGDTEAFF.

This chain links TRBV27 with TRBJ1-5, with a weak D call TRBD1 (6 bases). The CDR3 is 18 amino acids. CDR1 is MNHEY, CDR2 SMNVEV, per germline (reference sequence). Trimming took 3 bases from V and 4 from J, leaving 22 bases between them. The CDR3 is CASSLYSSWDIYNQPQHF. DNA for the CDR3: TGTGCCAGCAGTTTGTACTCTTCCTGGGACATCTATAATCAGCCCCAGCATTTT.

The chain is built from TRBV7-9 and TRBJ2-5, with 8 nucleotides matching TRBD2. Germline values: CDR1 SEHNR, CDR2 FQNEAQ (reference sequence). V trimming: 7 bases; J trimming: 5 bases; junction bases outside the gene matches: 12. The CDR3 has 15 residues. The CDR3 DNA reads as TGTGCCAGCACCTCCGGGACTAGGGAGGGGGAGACCCAGTACTTC. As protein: CASTSGTREGETQYF.

CDR3 protein: CASSFSRQPVEKLFF. The CDR3 DNA reads as TGTGCCAGCAGCTTTTCTCGACAGCCCGTTGAAAAACTGTTTTTT. The V gene is TRBV5-5, the J gene TRBJ1-4; TRBD1 might be the D (5 bases). Germline assignment: CDR1 SGHKS and CDR2 YYEKEE (reference sequence). This CDR3 has 15 residues. V was cut by 2 bases and J by 7 bases, with 15 bases left in between. Together with reference TRBV5-5 and TRBJ1-4, the CDR3 gives the full variable domain: DAGVTQSPTHLIKTRGQQVTLRCSPISGHKSVSWYQQVLGQGPQFIFQYYEKEERGRGNFPDRFSARQFPNYSSELNVNALLLGDSALYLCASSFSRQPVEKLFFGSGTQLSVL.

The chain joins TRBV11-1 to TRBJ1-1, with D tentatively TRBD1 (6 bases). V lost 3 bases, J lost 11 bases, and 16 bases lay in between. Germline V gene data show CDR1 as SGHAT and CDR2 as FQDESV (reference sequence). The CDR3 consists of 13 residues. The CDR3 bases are TGTGCCAGCAGCTTCCACAGGGAAGGTGGGGCTTTCTTT. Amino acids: CASSFHREGGAFF. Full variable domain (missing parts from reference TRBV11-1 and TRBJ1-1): EAEVAQSPRYKITEKSQAVAFWCDPISGHATLYWYRQILGQGPELLVQFQDESVVDDSQLPKDRFSAERLKGVDSTLKIQPAELGDSAMYLCASSFHREGGAFFGQGTRLTVV.

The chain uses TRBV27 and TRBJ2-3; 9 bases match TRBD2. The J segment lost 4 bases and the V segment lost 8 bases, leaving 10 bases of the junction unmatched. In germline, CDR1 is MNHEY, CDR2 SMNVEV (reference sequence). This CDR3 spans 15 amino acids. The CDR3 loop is CASRSGRELADTQYF. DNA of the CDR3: TGTGCCAGCCGTAGCGGGAGAGAGTTGGCAGATACGCAGTATTTT.